Below, 32 T cell receptor beta chains from the same sample are listed, as sequenced in a study of CD8 T cells in Susac syndrome. The RNA input was about 0.5 to 1 ug, and it was reverse transcribed with random hexamers. One entry per CDR3 protein results from TCRdb running MiXCR on the immunoSEQ multiplex PCR reads. Among 100,000 to 110,000 distinct CDR3 sequences listed, 95% were seen once. Sequenced material: CD8+ T cells from PBMCs. Receptor source: a human donor with Susac syndrome.

The chain is built from TRBV28 and TRBJ1-1; D not resolved. From germline, CDR1 is MDHEN and CDR2 SYDVKM. V lost 10 bases to trimming and J lost 0 bases, with 15 bases between them. There are 14 residues in the CDR3. Here the CDR3 reads CATGRRVMNTEAFF. CDR3 nucleotide sequence: TGTGCCACCGGACGCCGGGTCATGAACACTGAAGCTTTCTTT.

The chain recombines TRBV6-5 with TRBJ1-2; D might be TRBD1 (6 bases). Trimming removed 2 bases at V and 4 bases at J, with 17 bases between. CDR1 MNHEY and CDR2 SVGAGI come from the germline V gene. There are 16 residues in the CDR3. The CDR3: CASSYLVGEGVYGYTF. CDR3 nucleotide sequence: TGTGCCAGCAGTTACCTCGTCGGGGAGGGGGTCTATGGCTACACCTTC.

This rearrangement joins TRBV12-3 or TRBV12-4 to TRBJ2-7; 8 nucleotides line up with TRBD1. CDR3 length equals 13 residues. Unmatched junction bases numbered 6, after V lost 6 bases and J lost 5 bases. The CDR3 is CASSATGANEQYF. CDR3 DNA sequence: TGTGCCAGCAGCGCGACAGGGGCCAACGAGCAGTACTTC.

CDR3 sequence reads: CSVWTVSGSYNEQFF. The CDR3 DNA sequence: TGCAGCGTGTGGACAGTCTCTGGGTCCTACAATGAGCAGTTCTTC. This chain uses TRBV29-1 with TRBJ2-1; D is possibly TRBD1 (6 bases). This CDR3 is 15 amino acids long. The V end was cut by 6 bases, the J end by 1 base, with 16 bases between. Germline V gives CDR1 SQVTM, CDR2 ANQGSEA.

The chain has TRBV18 and TRBJ2-2; 7 nucleotides agree with TRBD1. The CDR3 is made up of 17 amino acids. J was trimmed by 6 bases and V by 2 bases; bases with no gene match: 12. Per germline, CDR1 KGHSH and CDR2 LQKENI. The CDR3 DNA is TGTGCCAGCTCACCATCCTCCGGGACAGCGAGTGCCGGGGAGCTGTTTTTT. Encoded protein: CASSPSSGTASAGELFF.

The rearrangement links TRBV24-1 to TRBJ2-3; maybe TRBD2 (5 bases). Trimming took off 4 bases at V and 0 bases at J, with 13 bases between the two ends. This CDR3 has 16 residues. Germline assignment: CDR1 KGHDR and CDR2 SFDVKD. The CDR3 reads CATSEGGPGSTDTQYF. The CDR3 DNA is TGTGCCACCAGTGAAGGAGGACCCGGGAGCACAGATACGCAGTATTTT.

V is TRBV24-1 and J is TRBJ1-5; 11 positions agree with TRBD1. The CDR3 is 19 amino acids. Germline V gene lookup returns CDR1 KGHDR and CDR2 SFDVKD. The junction had 15 bases not matched to a gene; V was cut back by 3 bases and J by 6 bases. This chain's CDR3 is CATSDRGQGGPTGGQPQHF. The CDR3 nucleotides are TGTGCCACCAGTGATCGGGGACAGGGGGGACCCACAGGGGGTCAGCCCCAGCATTTT.

The rearrangement uses TRBV29-1 and TRBJ2-7; 9 bases are a match to TRBD1. The CDR3 spans 14 residues. The V gene end was trimmed by 6 bases and the J gene end by 3 bases; junction bases not matched to a gene: 9. Germline-derived CDR1 and CDR2 are SQVTM and ANQGSEA. The CDR3 DNA follows: TGCAGCGTCGAGGGACAGGGAGCGGGCTACGAGCAGTACTTC. This gives the protein CSVEGQGAGYEQYF.

The gene calls are TRBV13 and TRBJ1-2; D gene unclear. The CDR3 is made up of 12 amino acids. From germline, CDR1 is PRHDT and CDR2 FYEKMQ (reference sequence). Trimming removed 5 bases from V and 10 bases from J, with 14 bases in between. CDR3 in DNA: TGTGCCAGCAGCCTCTTCCAGGAGAACTACACCTTC. Its translation: CASSLFQENYTF.

The chain has TRBV20-1 and TRBJ1-1, with TRBD1 matching over 7 bases. Germline CDR1 DFQATT, CDR2 SNEGSKA (reference sequence). V lost 5 bases to trimming and J lost 2 bases; unmatched junction nucleotides: 5. CDR3 length equals 13 residues. In DNA form, the CDR3 reads TGCAGTGCTGGGGACAGTCCCAACACTGAAGCTTTCTTT. Its protein product is CSAGDSPNTEAFF.

The V call is TRBV7-9, the J call TRBJ2-3; 11 positions agree with TRBD2. The CDR3 consists of 15 residues. Trimming removed 5 bases from V and 6 bases from J; junction bases left unmatched: 7. From germline, CDR1 is SEHNR and CDR2 FQNEAQ (reference sequence). In nucleotides, the CDR3 is TGTGCCAGCAGCCCCATAGCGGGAGGGAGGGATACGCAGTATTTT. The encoded protein is CASSPIAGGRDTQYF.

This clonotype was recorded only once. The V and J genes are TRBV29-1 and TRBJ2-1, with a possible D match to TRBD2 (6 bases). This CDR3 contains 14 residues. The germline V gene has CDR1 SQVTM and CDR2 ANQGSEA. Trimming shortened V by 3 bases and J by 6 bases, and 15 bases separated the two germline ends. The CDR3 bases are TGCAGCGTTGAGGGGAGGCATACGGGCAATGAGCAGTTCTTC. Residues: CSVEGRHTGNEQFF.

The chain employs TRBV11-2 and TRBJ2-4; perhaps TRBD2 as D (7 bases). There are 16 residues in the CDR3. Trimming left V 0 bases short and J 3 bases short, with 12 bases between. CDR1 is SGHAT, CDR2 FQNNGV, per germline. The CDR3 coding sequence is TGTGCCAGCAGCTTAGAAGGGGGGGGAGGCAAAAACATTCAGTACTTC. It encodes CASSLEGGGGKNIQYF.

The rearrangement uses TRBV25-1 and TRBJ2-3; D uncertain. The germline gives CDR1 MGHDK, CDR2 SYGVNS. This CDR3 is built from 17 residues. The V end lost 1 base, the J end lost 0 bases, and 14 bases lay between the germline ends. The CDR3 DNA is TGTGCCAGCAGTGAATCGTACAGCAAGATTAGCACAGATACGCAGTATTTT. Translating gives CASSESYSKISTDTQYF.

V gene TRBV6-2 or TRBV6-3 combines with J gene TRBJ2-7; the D call may be TRBD1 or TRBD2 (5 bases each). Per germline, CDR1 MNHEY and CDR2 SVGEGT. The CDR3 totals 15 residues. V dropped 5 bases and J dropped 2 bases, with 16 bases sitting between them. CDR3 DNA: TGTGCCAGCAGTAGAGGTGGGGACGACACCTACGAGCAGTACTTC. It yields the protein CASSRGGDDTYEQYF.

This sequence joins TRBV11-1 and TRBJ2-5, with TRBD2 matching 10 bases. Germline CDR1 is SGHAT and CDR2 is FQDESV (reference sequence). Losses at the gene ends were 1 base for V and 1 base for J; bases not matched to a gene: 6. CDR3 length: 17 residues. CDR3 sequence: CASSLGDLAGAQETQYF. CDR3 bases: TGTGCCAGCAGCTTAGGGGATCTAGCGGGGGCCCAAGAGACCCAGTACTTC.

The chain carries TRBV5-6 and TRBJ2-7, with D perhaps being TRBD1 or TRBD2 (5 bases each). Germline CDR1 reads SGHDT; CDR2 reads YYEEEE. V lost 5 bases and J lost 6, with 12 bases in between. The CDR3 is made up of 12 amino acids. The CDR3 DNA follows: TGTGCCAGCAGTTCGTCGGGGACCGAGCAGTACTTC. Protein sequence: CASSSSGTEQYF. Full variable domain (remainder filled in from reference TRBV5-6 and TRBJ2-7): DAGVTQSPTHLIKTRGQQVTLRCSPKSGHDTVSWYQQALGQGPQFIFQYYEEEERQRGNFPDRFSGHQFPNYSSELNVNALLLGDSALYLCASSSSGTEQYFGPGTRLTVT.

The V and J genes are TRBV6-1 and TRBJ2-2, with TRBD1 matching 7 bases. Germline-derived CDR1 and CDR2 are MNHNS and SASEGT. This CDR3 region has 16 residues. V trimming: 5 bases; J trimming: 6 bases; junction bases outside the gene matches: 12. CDR3 residues: CASSHAEGTVAGELFF. The CDR3 bases are TGTGCCAGCAGTCACGCGGAAGGGACAGTAGCCGGGGAGCTGTTTTTT.

This clonotype was observed a handful of times. The rearrangement uses TRBV18 and TRBJ2-3, with 8 bases matching TRBD2. The junction had 2 bases not matched to a gene; V was cut back by 3 bases and J by 0 bases. Looked up from germline, CDR1 is KGHSH and CDR2 is LQKENI. This CDR3 is 15 amino acids long. This CDR3 reads CASSPRGGSTDTQYF. In nucleotides, the CDR3 is TGTGCCAGCTCACCCCGGGGGGGAAGCACAGATACGCAGTATTTT.

The chain combines TRBV12-3 or TRBV12-4 with TRBJ1-1; D gene ambiguous. This CDR3 spans 13 amino acids. The V and J ends lost 5 bases and 2 bases respectively, with 9 bases between them. CDR3 nucleotides: TGTGCCAGCAGTCCCGAGTTAAACACTGAAGCTTTCTTT. Protein: CASSPELNTEAFF.

The chain uses TRBV28 and TRBJ1-4; D remains ambiguous. The CDR3 consists of 13 residues. Trimming took off 1 base at V and 8 bases at J, with 8 bases between the two ends. The V gene's germline CDR1 is MDHEN and CDR2 SYDVKM. CDR3 sequence: CASSLLPGEKLFF. The CDR3 DNA sequence: TGTGCCAGCAGTTTATTGCCCGGAGAAAAACTGTTTTTT. Filled out from reference TRBV28 and TRBJ1-4, the complete variable domain reads DVKVTQSSRYLVKRTGEKVFLECVQDMDHENMFWYRQDPGLGLRLIYFSYDVKMKEKGDIPEGYSVSREKKERFSLILESASTNQTSMYLCASSLLPGEKLFFGSGTQLSVL.

This clonotype was counted once. V and J are TRBV29-1 and TRBJ2-5, with D possibly matching TRBD1 (5 bases). The V and J ends lost 4 bases and 2 bases respectively, with 11 bases between them. In germline, CDR1 is SQVTM, CDR2 ANQGSEA. This CDR3 contains 13 residues. For the CDR3, the DNA is TGCAGCGTTGTCGGACAAACGCAAGAGACCCAGTACTTC. Amino acid sequence: CSVVGQTQETQYF.

The chain couples TRBV29-1 to TRBJ2-3; tentative D call: TRBD2 (7 bases). The CDR3 covers 14 residues. CDR1 is SQVTM, CDR2 ANQGSEA, per germline. V was pared by 0 bases and J by 11 bases, with 18 bases between. The CDR3 DNA is TGCAGCGTTGAAGATCGGGGAGGGGGGTTTGGGCAGTATTTT. Translating gives CSVEDRGGGFGQYF.

The chain uses TRBV3-1 and TRBJ2-6; D ambiguous. Germline V gene data show CDR1 as LGHDT and CDR2 as YNNKEL (reference sequence). V was clipped by 11 bases and J by 4 bases, with 9 bases between them. The CDR3 totals 12 residues. The CDR3 coding sequence is TGTGCCGTCGGATCCGGGGCCAACGTCCTGACTTTC. Amino acid sequence: CAVGSGANVLTF.

This chain links TRBV20-1 with TRBJ1-5; perhaps TRBD1 as D (6 bases). CDR1 is DFQATT, CDR2 SNEGSKA, per germline (reference sequence). The length of the CDR3 is 15 residues. V lost 5 bases, J lost 0 bases, and 14 bases lay in between. CDR3 sequence: CSAPTGTDSNQPQHF. The CDR3 DNA sequence: TGCAGTGCTCCGACAGGAACGGATAGCAATCAGCCCCAGCATTTT.

The V call is TRBV15, the J call TRBJ1-4; no clear D. Germline CDR1 and CDR2: LNHNV and YYDKDF (reference sequence). Trimming took 5 bases from V and 13 from J, leaving 11 bases between them. The CDR3 is 11 amino acids. CDR3 amino acids: CATSPGPLLFF. CDR3 DNA sequence: TGTGCCACCAGCCCCGGGCCCCTACTGTTTTTT.

The J gene is TRBJ2-5, the V gene TRBV3-1, with a weak D call TRBD1 (6 bases). This CDR3 spans 14 amino acids. The V gene lost 3 bases and the J gene lost 7 bases, with 15 bases spanning the gap. Germline CDR1 reads LGHDT; CDR2 reads YNNKEL (reference sequence). The CDR3 reads CASSHEGTSGTQYF. CDR3 sequence (DNA): TGTGCCAGCAGCCACGAGGGGACATCTGGGACCCAGTACTTC.

This sequence joins TRBV4-1 and TRBJ2-7; D is unresolved. Trimming removed 0 bases at V and 4 bases at J, with 13 bases between. CDR1 and CDR2 (germline): MGHRA, YSYEKL. The CDR3 consists of 15 residues. The CDR3 DNA is TGCGCCAGCAGCCAAGATTTATCTGGGATTTACGAGCAGTACTTC. The encoded protein is CASSQDLSGIYEQYF.

This clonotype appeared a single time. The CDR3 loop is CASSQHLIWGSAEQYF. The DNA for the CDR3 is TGTGCCAGCAGCCAACACTTGATATGGGGATCTGCCGAGCAGTACTTC. J is TRBJ2-7 and V is TRBV5-6; the D is unclear. CDR3 length equals 16 residues. CDR1 is SGHDT, CDR2 YYEEEE, per germline. V was pared by 4 bases and J by 6 bases, with 23 bases between.

The V and J genes are TRBV12-3 or TRBV12-4 and TRBJ2-3, with 8 bases fitting TRBD2. V lost 3 bases and J lost 1; bases outside the gene matches: 9. The length of the CDR3 is 17 residues. The CDR3 sequence is CASSFGLAAGGTDTQYF. The CDR3 coding sequence is TGTGCCAGCAGTTTCGGACTAGCTGCTGGCGGCACAGATACGCAGTATTTT.

J is TRBJ2-7 and V is TRBV10-3; the match to TRBD1 covers 7 bases. The trim removed 6 bases at V and 2 bases at J, leaving 7 bases unmatched. The CDR3 is 14 residues long. From germline, CDR1 is ENHRY and CDR2 SYGVKD. In nucleotides, the CDR3 is TGTGCCATCAGCACGGAGGACAGGACCTACGAGCAGTACTTC. It yields the protein CAISTEDRTYEQYF.

This chain joins TRBV20-1 and TRBJ1-2; 8 nucleotides agree with TRBD1. The V and J ends lost 1 base and 8 bases, in that order; junction bases with no gene match: 9. The CDR3 covers 14 residues. Germline V gene lookup returns CDR1 DFQATT and CDR2 SNEGSKA (reference sequence). CDR3: CSARVKTGAFGYTF. CDR3 nucleotides: TGCAGTGCTAGAGTTAAGACAGGGGCGTTCGGCTACACCTTC.